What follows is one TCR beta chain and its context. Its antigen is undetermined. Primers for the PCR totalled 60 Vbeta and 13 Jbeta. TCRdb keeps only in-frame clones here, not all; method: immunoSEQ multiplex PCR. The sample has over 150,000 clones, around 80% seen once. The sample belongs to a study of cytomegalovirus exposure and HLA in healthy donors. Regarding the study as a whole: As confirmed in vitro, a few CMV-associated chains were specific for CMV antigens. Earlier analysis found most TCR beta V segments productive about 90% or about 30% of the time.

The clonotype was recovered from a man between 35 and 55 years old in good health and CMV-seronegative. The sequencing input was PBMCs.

DNA of the CDR3: TGTGCCAGCAGTTTATATACAGGGACCCTAGGGGAGCAGTACTTC. Translating it yields CASSLYTGTLGEQYF. The J gene is TRBJ2-7, the V gene TRBV27; D possibly corresponds to TRBD1 (6 bases). V was shortened by 1 base and J by 7 bases, with 17 bases between the two germline ends. The germline gives CDR1 MNHEY, CDR2 SMNVEV (reference sequence). CDR3 size: 15 residues.